This note documents a single TCR beta chain sequence. Molecules of cDNA were individually given unique molecular identifiers that were attached to them. TCRdb passed the 5' RACE reads through MiXCR, listing each CDR3 protein once. In the table there are about 72,000 distinct CDR3 sequences, 10% of which are singletons. The data originate from a study of early T cells in non-severe SARS-CoV-2 infection. Trimming stripped 4 bases from V and 6 bases from J, with 7 bases between. CDR3 length: 12 residues. Germline values: CDR1 SGHTA, CDR2 FQGTGA. This TCR came from an adult who was a healthcare worker with PCR-confirmed SARS-CoV-2 infection or an uninfected control (not recorded which). V is TRBV7-3 and J is TRBJ2-1, with a tentative D call TRBD2 (5 bases). Material: whole blood, obtained at baseline. The CDR3: CASSSGFNEQFF. The CDR3 coding sequence is TGTGCCAGCAGCTCGGGGTTCAATGAGCAGTTCTTC.